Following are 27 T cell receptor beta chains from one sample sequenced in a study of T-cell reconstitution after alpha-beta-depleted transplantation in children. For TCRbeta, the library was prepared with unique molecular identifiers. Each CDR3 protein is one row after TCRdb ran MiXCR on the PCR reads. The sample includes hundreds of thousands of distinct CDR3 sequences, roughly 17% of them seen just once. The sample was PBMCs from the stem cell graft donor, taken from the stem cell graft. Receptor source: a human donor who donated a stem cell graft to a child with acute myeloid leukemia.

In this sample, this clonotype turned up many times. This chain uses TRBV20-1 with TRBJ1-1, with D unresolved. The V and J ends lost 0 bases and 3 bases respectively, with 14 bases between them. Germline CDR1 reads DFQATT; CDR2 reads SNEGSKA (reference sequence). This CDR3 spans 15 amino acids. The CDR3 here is CSARDFRGSHTEAFF. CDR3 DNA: TGCAGTGCTAGAGATTTCCGGGGATCCCACACTGAAGCTTTCTTT.

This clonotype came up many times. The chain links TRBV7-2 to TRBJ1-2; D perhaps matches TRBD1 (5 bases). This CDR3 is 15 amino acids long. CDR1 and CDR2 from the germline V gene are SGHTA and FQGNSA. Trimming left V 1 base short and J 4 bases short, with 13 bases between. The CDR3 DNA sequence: TGTGCCAGCAGCTTAGGGGGCGCAACCCCCTATGGCTACACCTTC. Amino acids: CASSLGGATPYGYTF.

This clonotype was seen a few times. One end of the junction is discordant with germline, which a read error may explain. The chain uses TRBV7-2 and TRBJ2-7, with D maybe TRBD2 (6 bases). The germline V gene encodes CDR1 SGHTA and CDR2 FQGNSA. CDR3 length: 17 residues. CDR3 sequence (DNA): TGTGCCAGCAGCGTAGCCCCGGAGGGGATAAGCTCCTACGAGCAGTACTTC. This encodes CASSVAPEGISSYEQYF.

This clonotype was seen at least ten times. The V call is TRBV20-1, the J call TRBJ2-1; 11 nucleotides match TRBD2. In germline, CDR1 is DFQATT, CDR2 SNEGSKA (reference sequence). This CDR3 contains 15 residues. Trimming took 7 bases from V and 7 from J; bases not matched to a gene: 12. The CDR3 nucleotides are TGCAGTGTTATGAGGGGAACTAGCGGGGGTAATGAGCAGTTCTTC. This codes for CSVMRGTSGGNEQFF.

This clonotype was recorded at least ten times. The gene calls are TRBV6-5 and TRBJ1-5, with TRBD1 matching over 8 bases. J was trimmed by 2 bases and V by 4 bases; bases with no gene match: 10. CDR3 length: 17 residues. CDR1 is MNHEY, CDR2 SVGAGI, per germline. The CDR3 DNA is TGTGCCAGCAGTTTGGGGGTGCAGGGGGCTGGCAATCAGCCCCAGCATTTT. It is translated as CASSLGVQGAGNQPQHF.

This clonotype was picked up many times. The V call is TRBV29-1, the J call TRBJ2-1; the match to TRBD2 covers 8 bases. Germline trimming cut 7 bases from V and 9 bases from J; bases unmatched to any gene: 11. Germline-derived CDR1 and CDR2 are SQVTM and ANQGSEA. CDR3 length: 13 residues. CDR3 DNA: TGCAGCGATACCGGGACTAGAGGGCCTGAGCAGTTCTTC. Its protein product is CSDTGTRGPEQFF.

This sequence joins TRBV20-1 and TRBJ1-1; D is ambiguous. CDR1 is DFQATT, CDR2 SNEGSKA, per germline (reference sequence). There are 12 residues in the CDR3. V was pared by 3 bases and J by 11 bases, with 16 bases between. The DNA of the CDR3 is TGCAGTGCTAGTTCCGGGTACTGGCAGGCTTTCTTT. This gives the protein CSASSGYWQAFF.

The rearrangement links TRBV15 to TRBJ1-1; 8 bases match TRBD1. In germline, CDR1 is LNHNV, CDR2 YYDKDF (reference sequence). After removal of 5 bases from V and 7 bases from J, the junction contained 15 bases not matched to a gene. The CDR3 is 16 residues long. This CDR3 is CATSQPLGQGPHEAFF. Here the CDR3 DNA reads TGTGCCACCAGCCAACCACTCGGACAGGGCCCACATGAAGCTTTCTTT.

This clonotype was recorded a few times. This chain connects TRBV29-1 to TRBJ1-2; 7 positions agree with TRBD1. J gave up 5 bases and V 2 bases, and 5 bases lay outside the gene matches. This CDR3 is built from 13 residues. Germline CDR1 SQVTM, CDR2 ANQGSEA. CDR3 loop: CSVESGQEYGYTF. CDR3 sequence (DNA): TGCAGCGTTGAAAGTGGACAGGAGTATGGCTACACCTTC. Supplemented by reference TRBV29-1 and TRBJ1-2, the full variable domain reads SAVISQKPSRDICQRGTSLTIQCQVDSQVTMMFWYRQQPGQSLTLIATANQGSEATYESGFVIDKFPISRPNLTFSTLTVSNMSPEDSSIYLCSVESGQEYGYTFGSGTRLTVV.

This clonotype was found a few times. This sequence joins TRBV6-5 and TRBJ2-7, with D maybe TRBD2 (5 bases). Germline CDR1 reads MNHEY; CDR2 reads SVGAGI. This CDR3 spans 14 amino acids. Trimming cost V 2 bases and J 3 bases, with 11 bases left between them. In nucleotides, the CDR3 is TGTGCCAGCAGTTACAAAGGACTGAGCTACGAGCAGTACGTC. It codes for CASSYKGLSYEQYV.

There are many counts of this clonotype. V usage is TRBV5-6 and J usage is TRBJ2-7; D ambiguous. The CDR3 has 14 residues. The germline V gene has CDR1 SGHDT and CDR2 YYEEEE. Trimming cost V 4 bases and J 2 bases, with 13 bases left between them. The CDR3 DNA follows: TGTGCCAGCAGCCAAGACACCGGCCCCTACGAGCAGTACGTC. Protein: CASSQDTGPYEQYV.

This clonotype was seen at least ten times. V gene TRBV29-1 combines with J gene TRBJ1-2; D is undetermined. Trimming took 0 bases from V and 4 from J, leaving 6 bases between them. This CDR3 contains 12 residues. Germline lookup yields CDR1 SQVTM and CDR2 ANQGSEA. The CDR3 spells CSVEDRPYGYTF. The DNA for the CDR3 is TGCAGCGTTGAAGACAGGCCCTATGGCTACACCTTC.

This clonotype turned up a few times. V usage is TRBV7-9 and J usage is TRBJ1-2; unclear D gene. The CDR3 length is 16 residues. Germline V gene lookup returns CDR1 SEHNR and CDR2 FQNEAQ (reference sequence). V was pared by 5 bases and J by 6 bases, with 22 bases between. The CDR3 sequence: CASSRGSRGPDHGYTF. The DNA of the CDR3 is TGTGCCAGCAGCCGTGGATCACGAGGGCCCGACCATGGCTACACCTTC.

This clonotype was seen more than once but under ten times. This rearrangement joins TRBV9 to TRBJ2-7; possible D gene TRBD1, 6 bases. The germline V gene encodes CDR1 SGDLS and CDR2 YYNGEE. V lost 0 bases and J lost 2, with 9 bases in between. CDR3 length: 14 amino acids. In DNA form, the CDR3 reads TGTGCCAGCAGCGTAGAGGGACACACCTACGAGCAGTACTTC. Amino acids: CASSVEGHTYEQYF. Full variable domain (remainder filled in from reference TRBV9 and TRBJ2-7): DSGVTQTPKHLITATGQRVTLRCSPRSGDLSVYWYQQSLDQGLQFLIQYYNGEERAKGNILERFSAQQFPDLHSELNLSSLELGDSALYFCASSVEGHTYEQYFGPGTRLTVT.

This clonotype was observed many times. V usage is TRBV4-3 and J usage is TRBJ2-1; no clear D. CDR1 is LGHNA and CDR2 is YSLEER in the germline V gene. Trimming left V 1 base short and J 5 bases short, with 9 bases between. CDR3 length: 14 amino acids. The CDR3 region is CASSQGMDDNEQFF. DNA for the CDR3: TGCGCCAGCAGCCAAGGGATGGACGACAATGAGCAGTTCTTC.

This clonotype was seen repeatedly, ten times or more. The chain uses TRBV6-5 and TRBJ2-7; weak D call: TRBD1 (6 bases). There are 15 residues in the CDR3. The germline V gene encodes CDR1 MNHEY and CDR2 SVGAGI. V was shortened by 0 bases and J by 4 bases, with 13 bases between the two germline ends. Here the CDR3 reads CASSYSQARGYEQYF. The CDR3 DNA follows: TGTGCCAGCAGTTACTCACAGGCAAGGGGGTACGAGCAGTACTTC.

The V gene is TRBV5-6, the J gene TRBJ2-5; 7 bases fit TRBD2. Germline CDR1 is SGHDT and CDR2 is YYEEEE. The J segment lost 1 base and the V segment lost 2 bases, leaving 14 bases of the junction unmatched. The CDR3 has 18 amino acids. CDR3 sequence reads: CASSLAGSLGSFQETQYF. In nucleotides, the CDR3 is TGTGCCAGCAGCTTAGCGGGGTCCCTCGGGTCCTTCCAAGAGACCCAGTACTTC.

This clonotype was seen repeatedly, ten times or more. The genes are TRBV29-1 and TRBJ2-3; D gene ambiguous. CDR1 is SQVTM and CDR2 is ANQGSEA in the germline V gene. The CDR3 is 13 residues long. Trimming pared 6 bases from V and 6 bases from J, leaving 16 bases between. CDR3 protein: CSVDGQEGDTQYF. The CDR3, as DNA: TGCAGCGTGGACGGCCAGGAAGGGGATACGCAGTATTTT.

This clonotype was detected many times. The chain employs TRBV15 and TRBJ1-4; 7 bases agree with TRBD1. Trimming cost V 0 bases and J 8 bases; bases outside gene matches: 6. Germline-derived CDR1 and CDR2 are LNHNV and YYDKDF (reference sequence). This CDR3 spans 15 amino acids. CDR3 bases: TGTGCCACCAGCAGAGAAGGGGGCCCGCAGGAAAAACTGTTTTTT. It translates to CATSREGGPQEKLFF. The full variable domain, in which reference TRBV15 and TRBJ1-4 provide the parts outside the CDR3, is DAMVIQNPRYQVTQFGKPVTLSCSQTLNHNVMYWYQQKSSQAPKLLFHYYDKDFNNEADTPDNFQSRRPNTSFCFLDIRSPGLGDTAMYLCATSREGGPQEKLFFGSGTQLSVL.

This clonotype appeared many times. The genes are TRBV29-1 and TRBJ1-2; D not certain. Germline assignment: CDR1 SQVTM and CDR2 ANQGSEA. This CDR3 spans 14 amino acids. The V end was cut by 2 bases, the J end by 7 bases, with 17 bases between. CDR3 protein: CSVELTTTGGGYTF. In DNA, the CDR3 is TGCAGCGTTGAACTCACGACAACGGGAGGTGGCTACACCTTC.

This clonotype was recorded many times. The CDR3 DNA is TGTGCCAGCAGCAGGGCCGCCAATGAAAAACTGTTTTTT. The encoded protein is CASSRAANEKLFF. The V and J genes are TRBV7-2 and TRBJ1-4; D gene ambiguous. Germline CDR1 SGHTA, CDR2 FQGNSA. Trimming stripped 5 bases from V and 5 bases from J, with 9 bases between. This CDR3 is 13 amino acids long. The full variable domain, its missing parts supplied by reference TRBV7-2 and TRBJ1-4, is GAGVSQSPSNKVTEKGKDVELRCDPISGHTALYWYRQSLGQGLEFLIYFQGNSAPDKSGLPSDRFSAERTGGSVSTLTIQRTQQEDSAVYLCASSRAANEKLFFGSGTQLSVL.

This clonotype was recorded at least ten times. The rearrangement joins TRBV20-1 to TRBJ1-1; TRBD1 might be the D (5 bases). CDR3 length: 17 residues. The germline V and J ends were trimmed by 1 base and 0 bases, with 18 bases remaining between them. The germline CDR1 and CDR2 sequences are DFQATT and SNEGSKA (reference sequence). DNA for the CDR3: TGCAGTGCTAGAGGCGGGACCGGGACGAGATTGAACACTGAAGCTTTCTTT. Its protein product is CSARGGTGTRLNTEAFF.

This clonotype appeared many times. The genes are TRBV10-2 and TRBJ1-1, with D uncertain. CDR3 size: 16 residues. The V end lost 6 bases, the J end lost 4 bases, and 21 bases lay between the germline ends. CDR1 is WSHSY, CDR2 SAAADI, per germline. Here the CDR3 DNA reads TGCGCCAGCAGCGATACCACCCGTATTTCCAGCACTGAAGCTTTCTTT. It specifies CASSDTTRISSTEAFF.

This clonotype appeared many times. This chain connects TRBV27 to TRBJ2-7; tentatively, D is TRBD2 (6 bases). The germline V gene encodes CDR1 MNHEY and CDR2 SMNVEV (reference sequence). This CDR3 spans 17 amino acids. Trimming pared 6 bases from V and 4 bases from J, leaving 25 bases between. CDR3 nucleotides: TGTGCCAGCAGCCCAAATTCGGGGGATCCGGGCGTGTACGAGCAGTACGTC. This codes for CASSPNSGDPGVYEQYV.

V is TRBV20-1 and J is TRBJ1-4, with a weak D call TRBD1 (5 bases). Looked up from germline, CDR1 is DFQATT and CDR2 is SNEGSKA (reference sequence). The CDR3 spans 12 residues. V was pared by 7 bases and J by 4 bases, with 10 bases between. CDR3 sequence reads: CSVSGFNEKLFF. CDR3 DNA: TGCAGTGTGTCAGGGTTTAATGAAAAACTGTTTTTT.

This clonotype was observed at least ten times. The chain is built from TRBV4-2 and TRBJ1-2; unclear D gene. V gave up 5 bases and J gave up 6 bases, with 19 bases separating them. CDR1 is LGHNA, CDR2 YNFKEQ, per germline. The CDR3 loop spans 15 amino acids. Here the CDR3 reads CASSYPNREGNGYTF. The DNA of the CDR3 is TGTGCCAGCAGCTACCCAAACCGGGAGGGAAATGGCTACACCTTC.

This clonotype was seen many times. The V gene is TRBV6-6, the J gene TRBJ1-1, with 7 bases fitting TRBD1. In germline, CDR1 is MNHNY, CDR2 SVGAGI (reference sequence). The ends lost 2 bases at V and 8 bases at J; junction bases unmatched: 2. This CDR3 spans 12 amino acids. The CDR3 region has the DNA TGTGCCAGCAGTTACGAGGGACAGGAAGCTTTCTTT. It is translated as CASSYEGQEAFF.